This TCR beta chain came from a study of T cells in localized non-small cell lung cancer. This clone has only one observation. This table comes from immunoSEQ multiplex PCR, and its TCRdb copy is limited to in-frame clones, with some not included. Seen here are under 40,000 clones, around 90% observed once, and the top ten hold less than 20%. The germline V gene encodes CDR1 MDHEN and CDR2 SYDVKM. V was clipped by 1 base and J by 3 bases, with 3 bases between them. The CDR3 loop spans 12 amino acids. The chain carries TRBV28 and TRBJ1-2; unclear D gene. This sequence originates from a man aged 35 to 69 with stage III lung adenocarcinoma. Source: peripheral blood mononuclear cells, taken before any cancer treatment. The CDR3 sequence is CASSLSDYGYTF. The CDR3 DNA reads TGTGCCAGCAGTTTATCCGACTATGGCTACACCTTC.